A selection of T cell receptor beta chains follows, all from one sample in a study of blood T cell repertoires in COVID-19. The data were produced by immunoSEQ multiplex PCR, yet TCRdb's version contains in-frame clones alone and is incomplete. The repertoire holds roughly 68,000 clones, 81% seen once, with roughly 8.3% in the top ten. Specimen: peripheral blood. The receptors originated from a human donor in a cohort sampled during active COVID-19. CDR3s include the opening cysteine and the closing phenylalanine or tryptophan.

>TRBV2|TRBJ2-7
CASREREGSYEQYF
>TRBV24-1|TRBJ2-5
CATSDSLDTSPQETQYF
>TRBV21-1|TRBJ2-7
CASRDGTEDFYEQYF
>TRBV21-1|TRBJ2-5
CASSIIPGLAGETQYF
>TRBV3-1/TRBV3-2|TRBJ2-7
CASSQGYGADYEQYF
>TRBV5-1|TRBJ2-2
CASSLNAGTGELFF
>TRBV7-9|TRBJ2-2
CASSLYLTGELFF
>TRBV15|TRBJ2-1
CATSRDQADSHNEQFF
>TRBV3-1/TRBV3-2|TRBJ2-3
CASSLRGTSGRATDTQYF
>TRBV28|TRBJ1-3
CASSLSYRAGDTGNTIYF
>TRBV14|TRBJ2-2
CASSQWARGRGGELFF
>TRBV9|TRBJ1-1
CASSVAMNTEAFF
>TRBV24-1|TRBJ2-1
CATSDREGLAGFNEQFF
>TRBV11-2|TRBJ2-3
CASSPGQGEDTQYF
>TRBV4-3|TRBJ2-3
CASSQDPERSGRGDTQYF
>TRBV6-1|TRBJ1-6
CASSEARGNSYNSPLHF
>TRBV7-3|TRBJ2-5
CASSTSQEETQYF
>TRBV7-2|TRBJ2-7
CASSLGSLNPYEQYF
>TRBV25-1|TRBJ1-2
CASSDTGTDGYTF
>TRBV6-5|TRBJ2-7
CASRDRGPYEQYF
>TRBV28|TRBJ1-5
CASSLAGNQPQHF
>TRBV5-4|TRBJ2-3
CASSPGLAATDTQYF
>TRBV5-1|TRBJ2-3
CASSLNPALTDTQYF
>TRBV7-8|TRBJ2-7
CASSLSTAYEQYF
>TRBV28|TRBJ2-5
CASSSPVEGAKETQYF
>TRBV7-7|TRBJ2-3
CASSSGLAGGTQYF
>TRBV11-3|TRBJ2-1
CASSRRGGSSYNEQFF